A selection of T cell receptor beta chains follows, all from one sample in a study of neurological immune-mediated disorders. TCRdb reprocessed the 5' RACE reads via MiXCR and lists one record per CDR3 protein. The sample consists of 60,000 to 85,000 distinct CDR3 sequences, 4.5% to 6.5% of them appearing once. Sequencing input: PBMCs. These receptors were collected from a woman under 40 with multiple sclerosis. CDR3s include the opening cysteine and the closing phenylalanine or tryptophan. Fields, in order: V gene, D gene, J gene, clone size, CDR3 protein, CDR3 DNA. D genes are given only for firm matches. Clone size is given for some rows only: seen once, a few or many times, or a class if the clone is expanded.

TRBV5-1	.	TRBJ2-3	many	CASLREKVTDTQYF	TGCGCCAGCCTCAGGGAAAAAGTGACAGATACGCAGTATTTT
TRBV20-1	.	TRBJ2-5	many	CSARDFRGRQETQYF	TGCAGTGCTAGAGATTTCAGGGGCCGACAAGAGACCCAGTACTTC
TRBV5-1	.	TRBJ2-7	.	CASSLQDYEQYF	TGCGCCAGCAGCCTACAGGACTACGAGCAGTACTTC
TRBV20-1	TRBD2	TRBJ2-1	few	CSAPRAGDFYNEQFF	TGCAGTGCCCCAAGAGCGGGAGATTTTTACAATGAGCAGTTCTTC
TRBV5-6	.	TRBJ2-3	many	CASSLGGSWMRF	TGTGCCAGCAGCTTGGGTGGGAGTTGGATGCGTTTT
TRBV20-1	.	TRBJ1-1	many	CSARGHLNTEAFF	TGCAGTGCTAGAGGCCACTTGAACACTGAAGCTTTCTTT
TRBV20-1	TRBD1	TRBJ2-3	many	CSARDSTGSTDTQYF	TGCAGTGCTAGAGATTCGACAGGGAGCACAGATACGCAGTATTTT
TRBV5-1	.	TRBJ2-1	many	CASSQPRRDYNEQFF	TGCGCCAGCAGCCAGCCACGCAGAGACTACAATGAGCAGTTCTTC
TRBV3-1	TRBD1	TRBJ2-5	.	CASSQGGTEETQYF	TGTGCCAGCAGCCAAGGAGGGACAGAAGAGACCCAGTACTTC
TRBV10-3	.	TRBJ1-2	many	CAISEVGVLYGYTF	TGTGCCATCAGTGAGGTGGGGGTACTCTATGGCTACACCTTC
TRBV5-1	TRBD1	TRBJ1-2	few	CASSWNGQGGEYANYGYTF	TGCGCCAGCAGCTGGAATGGACAAGGGGGCGAATACGCTAACTATGGCTACACCTTC
TRBV7-8	.	TRBJ2-3	.	CASSLVDTQYF	TGTGCCAGCAGCTTAGTGGATACGCAGTATTTT
TRBV2	.	TRBJ1-4	.	CASSESVLNEKLFF	TGTGCCAGCAGTGAATCAGTTCTCAATGAAAAACTGTTTTTT
TRBV7-9	.	TRBJ2-7	many	CAWQGGYEQYF	TGTGCTTGGCAGGGAGGTTACGAGCAGTACTTC
TRBV5-6	TRBD1	TRBJ1-2	many	CASSPGTGVYGYTF	TGTGCCAGCAGCCCAGGGACAGGGGTCTATGGCTACACCTTC